This T cell receptor beta chain emerged from a study of blood T cell repertoires in COVID-19. At the level of the study: Acute-phase and convalescent COVID-19 samples originated in the United States, Italy and Spain. T cells, B-cell-depleted T cells, or PBMCs supplied cDNA or gDNA.

The CDR3 covers 20 residues. Deletions cut 0 bases from V and 3 bases from J, with 26 bases between. The authors' processing: From reference gene primer amplification, estimates of nucleated cell counts were derived. Data came from immunoSEQ multiplex PCR; TCRdb stores just in-frame clones and leaves some out. The DNA was the basis for D and trimming; V, J and clone size are from that table. The sample lists roughly 80,000 clones, roughly 84% occurring once. J is TRBJ1-2 and V is TRBV23-1; the D gene is possibly TRBD1 (5 bases). TRBV23-1 is recorded as an ORF, its role being uncertain. Material for sequencing was peripheral blood. This TCR was recovered from a middle-aged man with acute or convalescent COVID-19. This chain's CDR3 is CASSQSTAGGLRALDYGYTF. CDR3 DNA sequence: TGCGCCAGCAGTCAATCGACGGCCGGGGGACTGAGAGCCCTTGACTATGGCTACACCTTC.